These T cell receptor beta chains were read from a single sample in a study of T-cell memory formation after mild COVID-19. Each CDR3 protein is one row after TCRdb ran MiXCR on the 5' RACE reads. The sample shows fewer than 70,000 distinct CDR3 sequences, more than 8% of them seen only once. The sample was PBMCs or a T cell subset sorted from them (not recorded which). Receptors originate from a man in his late teens or twenties who had mild COVID-19 (a few samples of this study predate the infection). Cell type and time point are not known. CDR3s include the opening cysteine and the closing phenylalanine or tryptophan. Each record gives: V gene, J gene, CDR3 protein.

v_call: TRBV12-3/TRBV12-4; j_call: TRBJ2-7; cdr3_aa: CASSLIWGYEQYF
v_call: TRBV12-3/TRBV12-4; j_call: TRBJ1-5; cdr3_aa: CASSFNRVRQPQHF
v_call: TRBV4-3; j_call: TRBJ2-3; cdr3_aa: CASSQEGVGFTDTQYF
v_call: TRBV18; j_call: TRBJ2-1; cdr3_aa: CASSPQGDEQFF
v_call: TRBV6-5; j_call: TRBJ1-2; cdr3_aa: CASVLQGDYGYTF
v_call: TRBV29-1; j_call: TRBJ2-5; cdr3_aa: CSVEGTETQYF
v_call: TRBV5-1; j_call: TRBJ2-3; cdr3_aa: CASSLDGQGRTDTQYF
v_call: TRBV7-9; j_call: TRBJ2-7; cdr3_aa: CASSLGQGVSEQYF
v_call: TRBV9; j_call: TRBJ2-7; cdr3_aa: CASSVDSGGEQYF
v_call: TRBV20-1; j_call: TRBJ2-3; cdr3_aa: CSAILAGVTNTQYF
v_call: TRBV12-3/TRBV12-4; j_call: TRBJ1-3; cdr3_aa: CASRSSTGGGNTIYF
v_call: TRBV7-9; j_call: TRBJ1-1; cdr3_aa: CASSSRRNTEAFF
v_call: TRBV25-1; j_call: TRBJ2-7; cdr3_aa: CASSEYRGQPNEQYF
v_call: TRBV18; j_call: TRBJ1-1; cdr3_aa: CASSPTGLNTEAFF
v_call: TRBV12-3/TRBV12-4; j_call: TRBJ1-1; cdr3_aa: CASSHSPDTEAFF
v_call: TRBV5-1; j_call: TRBJ1-1; cdr3_aa: CASSLGGPGGMNTEAFF
v_call: TRBV7-3; j_call: TRBJ2-3; cdr3_aa: CASRAGGATDTQYF
v_call: TRBV20-1; j_call: TRBJ2-4; cdr3_aa: CSAIRGENIQYF
v_call: TRBV7-9; j_call: TRBJ2-1; cdr3_aa: CASSSRGGGPREQFF
v_call: TRBV6-6; j_call: TRBJ2-1; cdr3_aa: CASMAGGVNEQFF
v_call: TRBV3-1; j_call: TRBJ2-5; cdr3_aa: CASSQQSGPQETQYF
v_call: TRBV19; j_call: TRBJ1-5; cdr3_aa: CASSIEGRQPQHF
v_call: TRBV5-1; j_call: TRBJ2-7; cdr3_aa: CASSTPGQGPYEQYF
v_call: TRBV7-6; j_call: TRBJ2-5; cdr3_aa: CASSFSGTPQETQYF
v_call: TRBV6-5; j_call: TRBJ2-7; cdr3_aa: CASSYYRDPSYEQYF
v_call: TRBV11-2; j_call: TRBJ2-1; cdr3_aa: CASSLGAEKYNEQFF
v_call: TRBV5-1; j_call: TRBJ1-4; cdr3_aa: CASSPGQANEKLFF
v_call: TRBV20-1; j_call: TRBJ2-2; cdr3_aa: CSARVAGANTGELFF
v_call: TRBV4-3; j_call: TRBJ2-1; cdr3_aa: CASSQEAGRSGFEQFF
v_call: TRBV5-4; j_call: TRBJ2-3; cdr3_aa: CASSLRVVTGDTDTQYF
v_call: TRBV7-9; j_call: TRBJ1-2; cdr3_aa: CASSWAAAAAEGGYTF
v_call: TRBV2; j_call: TRBJ2-5; cdr3_aa: CASSVYREETQYF
v_call: TRBV15; j_call: TRBJ2-6; cdr3_aa: CATSRGLGSGANVLTF
v_call: TRBV11-2; j_call: TRBJ2-5; cdr3_aa: CASSRTSGQETQYF
v_call: TRBV23-1; j_call: TRBJ2-7; cdr3_aa: CASSQSERETVSYEQYF
v_call: TRBV7-3; j_call: TRBJ2-7; cdr3_aa: CASSPGSGGSYEQYF
v_call: TRBV6-6; j_call: TRBJ2-3; cdr3_aa: CASSYIHTDTQYF
v_call: TRBV7-3; j_call: TRBJ2-2; cdr3_aa: CASSLRRTPNTGELFF
v_call: TRBV4-3; j_call: TRBJ2-1; cdr3_aa: CASSQEHVNEQFF
v_call: TRBV7-2; j_call: TRBJ2-3; cdr3_aa: CASSPGTGWATLYF
v_call: TRBV7-2; j_call: TRBJ1-2; cdr3_aa: CASSLVFVGGQNYGFTF
v_call: TRBV7-9; j_call: TRBJ2-3; cdr3_aa: CASSLQGWVTDTQYF
v_call: TRBV7-9; j_call: TRBJ1-5; cdr3_aa: CASSTGAPLVSNQPQHF
v_call: TRBV4-2; j_call: TRBJ2-3; cdr3_aa: CASSQDQLAGNLWDTQYF
v_call: TRBV6-2/TRBV6-3; j_call: TRBJ1-5; cdr3_aa: CASRSLQGNQPQHF
v_call: TRBV6-2/TRBV6-3; j_call: TRBJ2-3; cdr3_aa: CASSAGQGATQYF
v_call: TRBV20-1; j_call: TRBJ2-5; cdr3_aa: CSAAGGYGETQYF
v_call: TRBV7-9; j_call: TRBJ1-6; cdr3_aa: CASSLDPRNTESRSPLHF
v_call: TRBV7-3; j_call: TRBJ2-1; cdr3_aa: CASSTGANYNEQFF